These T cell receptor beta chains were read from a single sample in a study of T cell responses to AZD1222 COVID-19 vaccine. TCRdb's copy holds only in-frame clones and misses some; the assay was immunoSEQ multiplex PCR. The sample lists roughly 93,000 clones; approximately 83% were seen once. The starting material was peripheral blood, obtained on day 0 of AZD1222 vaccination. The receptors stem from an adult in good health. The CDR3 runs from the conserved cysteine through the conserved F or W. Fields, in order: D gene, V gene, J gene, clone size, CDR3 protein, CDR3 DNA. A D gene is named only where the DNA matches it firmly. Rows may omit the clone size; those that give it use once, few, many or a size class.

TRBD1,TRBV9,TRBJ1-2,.,CASSADRGRHGYTF,TGTGCCAGCAGCGCGGACAGGGGGCGTCATGGCTACACCTTC
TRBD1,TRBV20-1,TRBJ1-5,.,CSASPGQGNNQPQHF,TGCAGTGCAAGTCCGGGACAGGGTAACAATCAGCCCCAGCATTTT
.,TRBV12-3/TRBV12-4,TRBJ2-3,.,CASSFGADTQYF,TGTGCCAGCAGTTTCGGTGCAGATACGCAGTATTTT
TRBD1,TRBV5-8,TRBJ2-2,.,CASRDGQGAPNTGELFF,TGTGCCAGCAGGGACGGACAGGGGGCTCCGAACACCGGGGAGCTGTTTTTT
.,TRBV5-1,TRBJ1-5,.,CASSPGTGSNQPQHF,TGCGCCAGCAGCCCCGGGACGGGGAGCAATCAGCCCCAGCATTTT
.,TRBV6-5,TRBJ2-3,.,CASSYSTSTDTQYF,TGTGCCAGCAGTTACTCGACTAGCACAGATACGCAGTATTTT
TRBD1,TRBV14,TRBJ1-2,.,CASSQGQGRDYGYTF,TGTGCCAGCAGCCAAGGACAGGGTCGCGACTATGGCTACACCTTC
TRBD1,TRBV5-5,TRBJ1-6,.,CASSSDRVSPLHF,TGTGCCAGCAGCTCGGACAGGGTTTCACCCCTCCACTTT
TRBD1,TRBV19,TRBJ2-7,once,CASSSQGQGREYF,TGTGCCAGTAGTTCGCAGGGACAGGGCCGCGAGTACTTC
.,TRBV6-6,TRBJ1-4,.,CASSYHRSFNEKLFF,TGTGCCAGCAGTTACCACAGGTCCTTCAATGAAAAACTGTTTTTT